These 18 T cell receptor beta chains were sequenced from one sample in a study of regulatory T cells in long-lasting Graves disease (dated by TCRdb to the early 2020s). The library relied on multiplex PCR. The sequencer listed for this sample is Illumina HiSeq 4000. TCR beta libraries were built with iRepertoire HTBI primers and Arm-PCR amplification of CDR3 regions. In TCRdb, the public reads were trimmed at Q25 with fastp and aligned with MiXCR, with productive beta chains retained. All rows with the same CDR3 protein become a single entry with the most common DNA and genes. Recorded for this sample are about 620,000 distinct CDR3 sequences; around 17% of them occurred a single time. The ten largest clones take up 18% of the sample. This specimen's time point label, interpreted: newly diagnosed GD, antithyroid drugs for less than 3 months. For both TCR sequencing and RNA sequencing, RNA was extracted from PBMCs using TRIzol.

The same data also went into a second study, on T cells in Graves' hyperthyroidism and ophthalmopathy.

The sample consisted of peripheral blood mononuclear cells (PBMCs), taken at new diagnosis, from a patient treated with antithyroid drugs. The receptors stem from a woman under 40 with Graves disease. Donor details come from another sample of the same person, matched by shared clones.

This clonotype occurred many times. The V and J genes are TRBV28 and TRBJ1-1, with unresolved D. V lost 7 bases and J lost 0, with 9 bases in between. In germline, CDR1 is MDHEN, CDR2 SYDVKM. This CDR3 contains 13 residues. The CDR3 sequence: CASNRHLNTEAFF. The CDR3 DNA is TGTGCCAGCAATCGACACTTGAACACTGAAGCTTTCTTT.

This chain joins TRBV5-6 and TRBJ2-1; 10 nucleotides agree with TRBD2. The ends lost 4 bases at V and 4 bases at J; junction bases unmatched: 8. This CDR3 spans 16 amino acids. Germline V gene sequence: CDR1 SGHDT, CDR2 YYEEEE. The CDR3 loop is CASSPATSGKYNEQFF. In DNA, the CDR3 is TGTGCCAGCAGCCCGGCAACTAGCGGGAAATACAATGAGCAGTTCTTC. Variable domain in full (rest from reference TRBV5-6 and TRBJ2-1): DAGVTQSPTHLIKTRGQQVTLRCSPKSGHDTVSWYQQALGQGPQFIFQYYEEEERQRGNFPDRFSGHQFPNYSSELNVNALLLGDSALYLCASSPATSGKYNEQFFGPGTRLTVL.

There are many counts of this clonotype. This chain uses TRBV2 with TRBJ1-4; D remains unclear. There are 16 residues in the CDR3. Germline V gives CDR1 SNHLY, CDR2 FYNNEI. V was trimmed by 5 bases and J by 0 bases, leaving 13 bases between them. CDR3 loop: CASSIRRPATNEKLFF. The CDR3 DNA reads as TGTGCCAGCAGTATACGACGGCCTGCAACTAATGAAAAACTGTTTTTT. Drawing the rest from reference TRBV2 and TRBJ1-4, the complete variable domain is EPEVTQTPSHQVTQMGQEVILRCVPISNHLYFYWYRQILGQKVEFLVSFYNNEISEKSEIFDDQFSVERPDGSNFTLKIRSTKLEDSAMYFCASSIRRPATNEKLFFGSGTQLSVL.

Ten or more counts support this clonotype. The genes are TRBV7-8 and TRBJ1-3; 9 bases are shared with TRBD1. This CDR3 has 16 residues. The V gene's germline CDR1 is SGHVS and CDR2 FQNEAQ. Trimming removed 5 bases from V and 3 bases from J; junction bases left unmatched: 8. CDR3 loop: CASSLRTGGFGNTIYF. As DNA, the CDR3 is TGTGCCAGCAGCCTGAGAACAGGGGGCTTTGGAAACACCATATATTTT.

The chain recombines TRBV7-9 with TRBJ2-7, with TRBD2 identical over 9 bases. J lost 2 bases, V lost 0 bases, and 11 bases had no gene match. Germline V gene sequence: CDR1 SEHNR, CDR2 FQNEAQ (reference sequence). This CDR3 spans 18 amino acids. CDR3 protein: CASSLAISSAGGAYEQYF. In DNA, the CDR3 is TGTGCCAGCAGCTTAGCCATTTCCTCTGCGGGAGGGGCCTACGAGCAGTACTTC.

This clonotype has a handful of counts. The V and J genes are TRBV3-1 and TRBJ2-5; TRBD1 matches 10 bases. CDR1 and CDR2 from the germline V gene are LGHDT and YNNKEL (reference sequence). V gave up 4 bases and J gave up 4 bases; unmatched junction bases: 9. The CDR3 loop spans 16 amino acids. The CDR3, as DNA: TGTGCCAGCAGCCCCATACGGACAGGGGGGAGAGAGACCCAGTACTTC. The encoded protein is CASSPIRTGGRETQYF.

The chain links TRBV28 to TRBJ1-5, with 9 nucleotides matching TRBD1. Losses at the gene ends were 2 bases for V and 0 bases for J; bases not matched to a gene: 11. Germline CDR1 MDHEN, CDR2 SYDVKM. The CDR3 runs 19 residues. CDR3 region: CASSLPPGQGLYSNQPQHF. CDR3 coding DNA: TGTGCCAGCAGTTTACCCCCGGGACAGGGACTCTATAGCAATCAGCCCCAGCATTTT.

This clonotype was observed many times. CDR3 sequence: CASSLAEGVSYEQYF. The CDR3 DNA sequence: TGTGCCAGCAGTCTGGCGGAGGGCGTTTCCTACGAGCAGTACTTC. The chain links TRBV28 to TRBJ2-7; D may be TRBD2 (6 bases). CDR3 size: 15 residues. Looked up from germline, CDR1 is MDHEN and CDR2 is SYDVKM. V was shortened by 5 bases and J by 1 base, with 15 bases between the two germline ends.

This clonotype has at least ten counts. The V call is TRBV2, the J call TRBJ1-1; 7 nucleotides agree with TRBD1. J lost 1 base, V lost 7 bases, and 6 bases had no gene match. CDR1 and CDR2 from the germline V gene are SNHLY and FYNNEI. CDR3 length equals 14 residues. The CDR3 region is CASNDRVGNTEAFF. In nucleotides, the CDR3 is TGTGCCAGCAACGACAGGGTTGGGAACACTGAAGCTTTCTTT.

In this sample, this clonotype turned up a few times. The chain recombines TRBV4-1 with TRBJ1-2; D is perhaps TRBD1 (6 bases). Looked up from germline, CDR1 is MGHRA and CDR2 is YSYEKL. With 8 bases removed from V and 2 bases from J, the gap between germline ends came to 15 bases. The length of the CDR3 is 14 residues. This chain's CDR3 is CASGTPTGNYGYTF. The DNA of the CDR3 is TGCGCCAGCGGCACTCCGACAGGCAACTATGGCTACACCTTC.

This clonotype was counted only a few times. The missing conserved phenylalanine or tryptophan at the end of this CDR3 makes a read error likely. The DNA is left out, because the CDR3 cannot be placed on it with certainty; the CDR3 is given as TCRdb lists it. The chain recombines TRBV30 with TRBJ1-2; the table's D call of TRBD1 was not tested on the DNA. Per the germline V gene, CDR1 is GTSNPN and CDR2 is SVGIG (reference sequence). From its first to its last residue, the CDR3 has 14 amino acids. The CDR3 spells CAFHTLQGLPPNFA.

This clonotype showed up many times. This chain links TRBV12-3 or TRBV12-4 with TRBJ1-4, with unresolved D. There are 13 residues in the CDR3. Trimming took 7 bases from V and 7 from J, leaving 13 bases between them. CDR3 sequence reads: CASIVREGEKLFF. The CDR3 DNA sequence: TGTGCCAGCATTGTTCGGGAGGGTGAAAAACTGTTTTTT.

This clonotype was found a few times. The chain is built from TRBV13 and TRBJ1-1; 9 bases agree with TRBD1. The CDR3 is 12 amino acids. V dropped 5 bases and J dropped 11; count of bases not matched to a gene: 6. CDR1 is PRHDT, CDR2 FYEKMQ, per germline (reference sequence). The CDR3 loop reads CASSQNGQGAFF. Written as DNA, the CDR3 is TGTGCCAGCAGCCAAAACGGACAGGGGGCTTTCTTT.

This clonotype showed up many times. J is TRBJ1-1 and V is TRBV12-3 or TRBV12-4; a possible D gene is TRBD1 (5 bases). This CDR3 is built from 14 residues. The germline V and J ends were trimmed by 6 bases and 4 bases, with 15 bases remaining between them. The CDR3: CASRPGRKITEAFF. As DNA, the CDR3 is TGTGCCAGCAGACCGGGACGGAAGATCACTGAAGCTTTCTTT.

The rearrangement uses TRBV3-1 and TRBJ1-1, with TRBD1 identical over 7 bases. CDR3 length: 15 amino acids. J was trimmed by 5 bases and V by 1 base; bases with no gene match: 7. Germline values: CDR1 LGHDT, CDR2 YNNKEL (reference sequence). CDR3: CASSQGQGVGTEAFF. In nucleotides, the CDR3 is TGTGCCAGCAGCCAAGGACAGGGAGTGGGGACTGAAGCTTTCTTT.

This clonotype was recorded once. The rearrangement links TRBV7-9 to TRBJ2-1; D uncertain. This CDR3 spans 12 amino acids. Trimming removed 4 bases at V and 8 bases at J, with 9 bases between. Germline V CDR1 and CDR2: SEHNR, FQNEAQ (reference sequence). CDR3 in amino acids: CASSSPNYEQFF. As DNA, the CDR3 is TGTGCCAGCAGCTCCCCAAACTATGAGCAGTTCTTC. Supplemented by reference TRBV7-9 and TRBJ2-1, the full variable domain reads DTGVSQNPRHKITKRGQNVTFRCDPISEHNRLYWYRQTLGQGPEFLTYFQNEAQLEKSRLLSDRFSAERPKGSFSTLEIQRTEQGDSAMYLCASSSPNYEQFFGPGTRLTVL.

The V and J genes are TRBV19 and TRBJ1-1, with a weak D call TRBD1 (5 bases). From germline, CDR1 is LNHDA and CDR2 SQIVND (reference sequence). V shed 7 bases and J shed 7 bases, with 16 bases lying between them. The CDR3 contains 13 residues. CDR3 coding DNA: TGTGCCAGTACTAGGCAGGGCGCTTATGAAGCTTTCTTT. Encoded protein: CASTRQGAYEAFF.

The chain employs TRBV15 and TRBJ1-2; no definite D call. The CDR3 runs to 14 residues. Per germline, CDR1 LNHNV and CDR2 YYDKDF (reference sequence). The ends were cut back, 0 bases at V and 2 bases at J, with 7 bases in the middle. This chain's CDR3 is CATSRDGVNYGYTF. For the CDR3, the DNA is TGTGCCACCAGCAGAGATGGGGTGAACTATGGCTACACCTTC.